This passage covers 31 T cell receptor beta chains from one sample sequenced in a study of shared clonotypes between healthy human individuals. Terminally differentiated effector memory CD45RA+ cells were excluded from the naive CD8 cells, which were CD45RO-negative and positively selected for CCR7. TCRdb's table, derived via immunoSEQ multiplex PCR, lists solely in-frame clones and lacks some. This table has some 2.1 million clones, approximately 95% appearing once. The sequencing input was naive CD8+ T cells sorted from blood. The origin of the receptors is a man younger than 35 in good health.

The gene calls are TRBV7-9 and TRBJ2-7, with D possibly TRBD2 on 5 matching bases. The CDR3 runs 13 residues. With 3 bases removed from V and 3 bases from J, the gap between germline ends came to 9 bases. Germline V gene data show CDR1 as SEHNR and CDR2 as FQNEAQ (reference sequence). CDR3 residues: CASSFSADYEQYF. The DNA of the CDR3 is TGTGCCAGCAGCTTTTCAGCGGACTACGAGCAGTACTTC.

The J gene is TRBJ2-7, the V gene TRBV28; D ambiguous. With 9 bases removed from V and 0 bases from J, the gap between germline ends came to 12 bases. The CDR3 is 13 amino acids. Germline lookup yields CDR1 MDHEN and CDR2 SYDVKM. The CDR3 DNA follows: TGTGCCAGTACCTCTCTAAGCTCCTACGAGCAGTACTTC. This codes for CASTSLSSYEQYF.

The chain employs TRBV27 and TRBJ2-1, with 7 bases fitting TRBD2. CDR1 is MNHEY, CDR2 SMNVEV, per germline (reference sequence). With 5 bases clipped from V and 5 bases from J, the junction kept 9 bases outside the gene matches. The CDR3 covers 15 residues. Here the CDR3 DNA reads TGTGCCAGCAGTATTCTGGCGGGAGAAGACAATGAGCAGTTCTTC. This sequence encodes CASSILAGEDNEQFF.

The V and J genes are TRBV18 and TRBJ2-2; D call uncertain. Trimming pared 5 bases from V and 9 bases from J, leaving 13 bases between. Looked up from germline, CDR1 is KGHSH and CDR2 is LQKENI. This CDR3 is 13 amino acids long. The CDR3 region is CASSEVAVRELFF. CDR3 DNA: TGTGCCAGCTCAGAAGTGGCCGTCAGGGAGCTGTTTTTT.

The gene calls are TRBV27 and TRBJ2-7; D ambiguous. The CDR3 spans 14 residues. With 5 bases removed from V and 2 bases from J, the gap between germline ends came to 13 bases. The germline CDR1 and CDR2 sequences are MNHEY and SMNVEV (reference sequence). CDR3 amino acids: CASSTLTGPYEQYF. For the CDR3, the DNA is TGTGCCAGCAGTACCCTAACGGGTCCCTACGAGCAGTACTTC.

The J gene is TRBJ1-1, the V gene TRBV7-6; a weak D match, TRBD1 (6 bases). The germline V gene has CDR1 SGHVS and CDR2 FNYEAQ. This CDR3 has 13 residues. The V and J ends lost 1 base and 3 bases respectively, with 6 bases between them. The CDR3 spells CASSLGTDTEAFF. CDR3 nucleotide sequence: TGTGCCAGCAGCTTAGGGACAGACACTGAAGCTTTCTTT.

The chain has TRBV9 and TRBJ2-7; 10 bases are shared with TRBD1. The V segment lost 4 bases and the J segment 1 base; nucleotides outside the gene matches: 8. CDR3 length equals 16 residues. The germline V gene has CDR1 SGDLS and CDR2 YYNGEE. Written as DNA, the CDR3 is TGTGCCAGCAGCCCAGAAGGACAGGGGGTTTCCTACGAGCAGTACTTC. This sequence encodes CASSPEGQGVSYEQYF.

The chain combines TRBV30 with TRBJ2-7; TRBD2 agrees at 13 bases. J gave up 7 bases and V 3 bases, and 6 bases lay outside the gene matches. The CDR3 is made up of 14 amino acids. Germline CDR1 is GTSNPN and CDR2 is SVGIG (reference sequence). CDR3 protein: CAWSGLAGDIEQYF. CDR3 nucleotide sequence: TGTGCCTGGAGCGGACTAGCGGGAGACATTGAGCAGTACTTC.

Note on this clone: This sample also contains other DNA sequences that code for the same CDR3. This CDR3 reads CASSLMGEETQYF. The CDR3 DNA is TGTGCCAGCAGTTTAATGGGTGAAGAGACCCAGTACTTC. The chain joins TRBV27 to TRBJ2-5, with D unclear. The V gene's germline CDR1 is MNHEY and CDR2 SMNVEV (reference sequence). Trimming pared 2 bases from V and 3 bases from J, leaving 7 bases between. The CDR3 has 13 residues.

This sequence joins TRBV7-9 and TRBJ1-2; D is unclear. Germline CDR1 is SEHNR and CDR2 is FQNEAQ (reference sequence). The ends were cut back, 2 bases at V and 6 bases at J, with 10 bases in the middle. The CDR3 is 13 residues long. The CDR3 sequence: CASSLFMGDGYTF. The CDR3 DNA reads TGTGCCAGCAGCTTATTTATGGGTGATGGCTACACCTTC.

Comments on this clone: Additional DNA sequences in this sample encode the identical CDR3. The chain couples TRBV27 to TRBJ2-3; no reliable D call. CDR3 length equals 13 residues. Looked up from germline, CDR1 is MNHEY and CDR2 is SMNVEV (reference sequence). Trimming shortened V by 3 bases and J by 6 bases, and 10 bases separated the two germline ends. The CDR3 region has the DNA TGTGCCAGCAGTTTGTCAAGGGTGGATACGCAGTATTTT. Its protein product is CASSLSRVDTQYF.

The chain recombines TRBV28 with TRBJ2-7; the D gene is possibly TRBD2 (6 bases). Trimming removed 9 bases at V and 4 bases at J, with 19 bases between. Germline V gene data show CDR1 as MDHEN and CDR2 as SYDVKM. The CDR3 spans 14 residues. The CDR3, as DNA: TGTGCCAGTAATAGGTGGGGCGCGGGATACGAGCAGTACTTC. It codes for CASNRWGAGYEQYF.

The rearrangement uses TRBV6-1 and TRBJ2-3; no clear D. This CDR3 region has 14 residues. Germline lookup yields CDR1 MNHNS and CDR2 SASEGT. Trimming left V 2 bases short and J 6 bases short, with 12 bases between. CDR3 bases: TGTGCCAGCAGTGAACTCTACGGCCGGGATACGCAGTATTTT. Translation gives CASSELYGRDTQYF.

This chain joins TRBV2 and TRBJ2-7; no definite D call. CDR1 is SNHLY and CDR2 is FYNNEI in the germline V gene. This CDR3 spans 15 amino acids. Trimming removed 0 bases at V and 1 base at J, with 10 bases between. As DNA, the CDR3 is TGTGCCAGCAGTGAAGCGGTCTTAATTTCCTACGAGCAGTACTTC. Its protein is CASSEAVLISYEQYF.

The V and J genes are TRBV6-1 and TRBJ2-3, with D uncertain. Germline-derived CDR1 and CDR2 are MNHNS and SASEGT. Trimming stripped 3 bases from V and 2 bases from J, with 15 bases between. The CDR3 contains 16 residues. CDR3 region: CASSDPVSPYTDTQYF. For the CDR3, the DNA is TGTGCCAGCAGTGACCCCGTGTCCCCCTACACAGATACGCAGTATTTT.

V is TRBV6-5 and J is TRBJ1-2, with a tentative D call TRBD1 (5 bases). CDR1 and CDR2 (germline): MNHEY, SVGAGI. The ends were cut back, 2 bases at V and 8 bases at J, with 9 bases in the middle. The CDR3 has 12 residues. CDR3 bases: TGTGCCAGCAGTTACGGGGCCAACGGCTACACCTTC. Translation: CASSYGANGYTF.

The rearrangement uses TRBV29-1 and TRBJ2-2; TRBD2 matches at 15 bases. Trimming cost V 7 bases and J 5 bases; bases outside gene matches: 11. From germline, CDR1 is SQVTM and CDR2 ANQGSEA. The CDR3 consists of 17 residues. In nucleotides, the CDR3 is TGCAGCGCCGGACCCGGGACTAGCGGGGGGCGAACCGGGGAGCTGTTTTTT. This translates into CSAGPGTSGGRTGELFF.

This clone was seen once. The chain carries TRBV5-1 and TRBJ1-5; D unclear. The CDR3 contains 14 residues. Germline CDR1 and CDR2: SGHRS and YFSETQ. Deletions cut 0 bases from V and 3 bases from J, with 7 bases between. As DNA, the CDR3 is TGCGCCAGCAGCTTGGACAGTATCAATCAGCCCCAGCATTTT. Its translation is CASSLDSINQPQHF.

This chain uses TRBV13 with TRBJ2-1, with 13 bases fitting TRBD2. Germline V gives CDR1 PRHDT, CDR2 FYEKMQ (reference sequence). Trimming took 5 bases from V and 2 from J; bases not matched to a gene: 3. The CDR3 contains 16 residues. CDR3: CASSPGTSGTYNEQFF. The CDR3 region has the DNA TGTGCCAGCAGCCCAGGGACTAGCGGGACCTACAATGAGCAGTTCTTC.

V is TRBV6-6 and J is TRBJ1-1; no clear D gene. Deletions cut 2 bases from V and 7 bases from J, with 14 bases between. This CDR3 region has 14 residues. Germline V gene sequence: CDR1 MNHNY, CDR2 SVGAGI (reference sequence). The CDR3 bases are TGTGCCAGCAGTTACGGAGAGGGAGTGGGTGAAGCTTTCTTT. This gives the protein CASSYGEGVGEAFF.

The chain has TRBV4-1 and TRBJ2-1; D not resolved. The CDR3 is made up of 15 amino acids. Germline V gene data show CDR1 as MGHRA and CDR2 as YSYEKL. V was cut by 4 bases and J by 7 bases, with 17 bases left in between. CDR3 region: CASSPSQSLQNEQFF. Written as DNA, the CDR3 is TGCGCCAGCAGCCCGAGCCAATCCCTCCAGAATGAGCAGTTCTTC.

The V call is TRBV2, the J call TRBJ1-1; D not certain. The germline V gene has CDR1 SNHLY and CDR2 FYNNEI. This CDR3 spans 13 amino acids. V was pared by 5 bases and J by 1 base, with 8 bases between. CDR3 amino acids: CASSFGENTEAFF. Written as DNA, the CDR3 is TGTGCCAGCAGTTTCGGGGAGAACACTGAAGCTTTCTTT. Full variable domain (missing parts from reference TRBV2 and TRBJ1-1): EPEVTQTPSHQVTQMGQEVILRCVPISNHLYFYWYRQILGQKVEFLVSFYNNEISEKSEIFDDQFSVERPDGSNFTLKIRSTKLEDSAMYFCASSFGENTEAFFGQGTRLTVV.

The chain recombines TRBV5-1 with TRBJ1-5, with 11 bases identical to TRBD1. CDR3 length: 18 residues. Trimming took 0 bases from V and 0 from J; bases not matched to a gene: 5. Germline assignment: CDR1 SGHRS and CDR2 YFSETQ. The CDR3 reads CASSLGTGGADSNQPQHF. The CDR3 DNA reads TGCGCCAGCAGCTTGGGGACAGGGGGCGCGGATAGCAATCAGCCCCAGCATTTT.

J is TRBJ2-3 and V is TRBV19, with a possible D match to TRBD2 (6 bases). The V gene lost 6 bases and the J gene lost 6 bases, with 13 bases spanning the gap. There are 13 residues in the CDR3. CDR1 is LNHDA and CDR2 is SQIVND in the germline V gene (reference sequence). CDR3 protein: CASSEEGLDTQYF. For the CDR3, the DNA is TGTGCCAGTAGCGAGGAGGGGCTGGATACGCAGTATTTT.

The table lists this clone with a count of one. The chain recombines TRBV18 with TRBJ2-7; D might be TRBD2 (5 bases). Germline V lookup: CDR1 KGHSH, CDR2 LQKENI. V was shortened by 0 bases and J by 3 bases, with 9 bases between the two germline ends. The CDR3 totals 14 residues. CDR3 loop: CASSPPSSNYEQYF. CDR3 sequence (DNA): TGTGCCAGCTCACCACCCTCTAGCAACTACGAGCAGTACTTC. Drawing the rest from reference TRBV18 and TRBJ2-7, the complete variable domain is NAGVMQNPRHLVRRRGQEARLRCSPMKGHSHVYWYRQLPEEGLKFMVYLQKENIIDESGMPKERFSAEFPKEGPSILRIQQVVRGDSAAYFCASSPPSSNYEQYFGPGTRLTVT.

Worth noting for this clone: The sample has other DNA sequences that encode this CDR3 too. The chain links TRBV13 to TRBJ2-1, with D possibly TRBD2 on 5 matching bases. Deletions cut 5 bases from V and 0 bases from J, with 11 bases between. The CDR3 length is 15 residues. Per germline, CDR1 PRHDT and CDR2 FYEKMQ (reference sequence). The CDR3 DNA is TGTGCCAGCAGCCTGAGAGGGAGCTCCTACAATGAGCAGTTCTTC. The encoded protein is CASSLRGSSYNEQFF.

The chain employs TRBV7-9 and TRBJ2-1, with 10 bases matching TRBD2. Germline CDR1 and CDR2: SEHNR and FQNEAQ (reference sequence). Trimming removed 5 bases from V and 8 bases from J; junction bases left unmatched: 6. The CDR3 covers 14 residues. CDR3 residues: CASSALAGEDEQFF. Here the CDR3 DNA reads TGTGCCAGCAGCGCGCTAGCGGGGGAGGATGAGCAGTTCTTC.

The chain combines TRBV15 with TRBJ1-2, with 9 positions matching TRBD1. The CDR3 is 15 residues long. V lost 0 bases to trimming and J lost 6 bases; unmatched junction nucleotides: 5. CDR1 and CDR2 from the germline V gene are LNHNV and YYDKDF (reference sequence). CDR3: CATSRDRGQGNGYTF. CDR3 bases: TGTGCCACCAGCAGAGATCGGGGACAGGGAAATGGCTACACCTTC.

Worth noting for this clone: Other DNA sequences in the sample encode the same CDR3. The genes are TRBV2 and TRBJ2-7; D is unresolved. V was pared by 3 bases and J by 3 bases, with 6 bases between. In germline, CDR1 is SNHLY, CDR2 FYNNEI. The CDR3 covers 12 residues. The CDR3 DNA reads as TGTGCCAGCAGTGACGGAATCTACGAGCAGTACTTC. Protein sequence: CASSDGIYEQYF.

The rearrangement links TRBV28 to TRBJ2-5; 7 positions match TRBD1. CDR1 and CDR2 (germline): MDHEN, SYDVKM. V lost 7 bases to trimming and J lost 3 bases; unmatched junction nucleotides: 8. The CDR3 sequence is 14 residues long. CDR3 sequence reads: CASTEVGTEETQYF. CDR3 bases: TGTGCCAGCACCGAGGTCGGGACAGAAGAGACCCAGTACTTC.

This clone was counted once. The chain uses TRBV2 and TRBJ2-1; 9 positions match TRBD2. V trimming: 1 base; J trimming: 14 bases; junction bases outside the gene matches: 12. CDR3 length equals 15 residues. CDR1 is SNHLY and CDR2 is FYNNEI in the germline V gene. The CDR3 loop is CASSEVGGVAGVEFF. CDR3 sequence (DNA): TGTGCCAGCAGTGAAGTAGGGGGGGTAGCGGGAGTCGAGTTCTTC.